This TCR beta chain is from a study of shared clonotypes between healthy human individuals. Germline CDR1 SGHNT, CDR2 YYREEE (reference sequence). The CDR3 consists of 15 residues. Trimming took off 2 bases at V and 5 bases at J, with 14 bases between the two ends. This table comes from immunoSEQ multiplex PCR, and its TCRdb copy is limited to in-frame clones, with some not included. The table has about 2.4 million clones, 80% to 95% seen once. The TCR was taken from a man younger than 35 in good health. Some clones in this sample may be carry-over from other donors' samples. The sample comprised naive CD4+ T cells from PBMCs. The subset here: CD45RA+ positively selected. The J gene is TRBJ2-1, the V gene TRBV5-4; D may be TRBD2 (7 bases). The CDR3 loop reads CASSFGGGAHNEQFF. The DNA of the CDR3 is TGTGCCAGCAGCTTTGGTGGGGGGGCTCACAATGAGCAGTTCTTC.